The 24 T cell receptor beta chains given below trace back to one sample, sequenced in a study of T cell changes during pregnancy in multiple sclerosis. Profiling relied on immunoSEQ multiplex PCR, and the TCRdb table lists in-frame clones only, not all of them. Counted here are some 97,000 clones, around 93% occurring once; the ten biggest clones make up around 0.96%. The specimen was peripheral blood, collected before pregnancy. The receptors here all came from a female donor with multiple sclerosis, enrolled in a pregnancy study.

This chain uses TRBV27 with TRBJ2-7, with 7 bases aligning to TRBD1. The CDR3 has 14 residues. Unmatched junction bases numbered 4, after V lost 3 bases and J lost 2 bases. In germline, CDR1 is MNHEY, CDR2 SMNVEV (reference sequence). The CDR3 reads CASSFAGTAYEQYF. The CDR3 DNA reads TGTGCCAGCAGTTTCGCCGGGACAGCCTACGAGCAGTACTTC.

The rearrangement joins TRBV2 to TRBJ2-1; 8 nucleotides agree with TRBD2. The length of the CDR3 is 14 residues. Losses at the gene ends were 11 bases for V and 4 bases for J; bases not matched to a gene: 10. CDR1 SNHLY and CDR2 FYNNEI come from the germline V gene. The CDR3 DNA follows: TGTGCCGCGCCCGCTAGCGGGCCTTACAATGAGCAGTTCTTC. Protein: CAAPASGPYNEQFF.

The genes are TRBV7-9 and TRBJ2-2; 11 bases fit TRBD2. Germline values: CDR1 SEHNR, CDR2 FQNEAQ (reference sequence). J was trimmed by 4 bases and V by 2 bases; bases with no gene match: 6. The CDR3 runs to 17 residues. The CDR3 sequence: CASSLFSSGRATGELFF. In nucleotides, the CDR3 is TGTGCCAGCAGCTTATTTAGTAGCGGGAGGGCCACCGGGGAGCTGTTTTTT.

The sample holds a few counts of this clone. This chain links TRBV7-9 with TRBJ2-2, with 11 bases matching TRBD2. This CDR3 comprises 17 residues. Trimming took 5 bases from V and 5 from J; bases not matched to a gene: 10. In germline, CDR1 is SEHNR, CDR2 FQNEAQ (reference sequence). The CDR3 nucleotides are TGTGCCAGCAGCCCTACAGTACTAGCGGGAGAAACCGGGGAGCTGTTTTTT. This encodes CASSPTVLAGETGELFF.

The V call is TRBV29-1, the J call TRBJ1-2; D is perhaps TRBD1 (5 bases). The CDR3 is 13 residues long. The germline gives CDR1 SQVTM, CDR2 ANQGSEA. V was clipped by 4 bases and J by 4 bases, with 13 bases between them. The CDR3 region has the DNA TGCAGCGTTGGATCGGGACTGATCTATGGCTACACCTTC. Translating it yields CSVGSGLIYGYTF.

The chain uses TRBV7-6 and TRBJ2-3; D perhaps matches TRBD2 (6 bases). V shed 1 base and J shed 0 bases, with 20 bases lying between them. The germline CDR1 and CDR2 sequences are SGHVS and FNYEAQ. The CDR3 totals 19 residues. CDR3 DNA: TGTGCCAGCAGCTTAGTAGCGAGGGGTGCTAGCGCTAGCACAGATACGCAGTATTTT. Translation: CASSLVARGASASTDTQYF.

This chain uses TRBV7-9 with TRBJ2-5; TRBD2 matches 10 bases. The ends lost 3 bases at V and 4 bases at J; junction bases unmatched: 14. This CDR3 has 18 residues. Germline CDR1 reads SEHNR; CDR2 reads FQNEAQ (reference sequence). DNA for the CDR3: TGTGCCAGCAGCTTCCGGTTGGGGCTAGCGGGAGTGAGAGAGACCCAGTACTTC. Its translation is CASSFRLGLAGVRETQYF.

This sequence joins TRBV27 and TRBJ2-2, with 11 positions matching TRBD2. This CDR3 spans 17 amino acids. Germline V gives CDR1 MNHEY, CDR2 SMNVEV (reference sequence). Trimming removed 5 bases from V and 2 bases from J; junction bases left unmatched: 7. In nucleotides, the CDR3 is TGTGCCAGCAGTCCAACGGGACTAGCGGTTAACACCGGGGAGCTGTTTTTT. This codes for CASSPTGLAVNTGELFF.

This chain uses TRBV5-4 with TRBJ1-2, with TRBD1 as a possible D gene (6 bases). The CDR3 has 14 amino acids. Between the trimmed V and J ends, which lost 4 bases and 9 bases, there was a span of 19 bases. Germline V CDR1 and CDR2: SGHNT, YYREEE (reference sequence). CDR3 sequence: CASSIQGSLRSYTF. The DNA for the CDR3 is TGTGCCAGCAGCATACAGGGATCCCTTAGGAGCTACACCTTC.

CDR3 nucleotides: TGCGCCAGCACTCGAACAGCGGCGAATTACAATGAGCAGTTCTTC. Its protein is CASTRTAANYNEQFF. The genes are TRBV5-1 and TRBJ2-1; tentatively, D is TRBD2 (5 bases). This CDR3 has 15 residues. V shed 6 bases and J shed 4 bases, with 17 bases lying between them. Per germline, CDR1 SGHRS and CDR2 YFSETQ.

In this sample, this clone turned up once. The gene calls are TRBV5-1 and TRBJ2-3, with D possibly matching TRBD1 (5 bases). Per the germline V gene, CDR1 is SGHRS and CDR2 is YFSETQ. Trimming left V 5 bases short and J 4 bases short, with 14 bases between. The CDR3 consists of 14 residues. DNA for the CDR3: TGCGCCAGCAGGTTGCAGGGATGGGCAGATACGCAGTATTTT. Its translation is CASRLQGWADTQYF.

The V and J genes are TRBV5-1 and TRBJ2-1; 10 nucleotides match TRBD2. The V segment lost 1 base and the J segment 0 bases; nucleotides outside the gene matches: 10. Germline CDR1 SGHRS, CDR2 YFSETQ. The CDR3 consists of 19 residues. Written as DNA, the CDR3 is TGCGCCAGCAGCTTGCCGCTGACTAGCGGGCGTAGCTCCTACAATGAGCAGTTCTTC. Its protein is CASSLPLTSGRSSYNEQFF. The variable domain in full, completed from reference TRBV5-1 and TRBJ2-1, reads KAGVTQTPRYLIKTRGQQVTLSCSPISGHRSVSWYQQTPGQGLQFLFEYFSETQRNKGNFPGRFSGRQFSNSRSEMNVSTLELGDSALYLCASSLPLTSGRSSYNEQFFGPGTRLTVL.

This chain connects TRBV10-2 to TRBJ2-6; 9 positions match TRBD2. The length of the CDR3 is 20 residues. Trimming at V came to 10 bases and at J to 0 bases, leaving 19 bases not matched to a gene. Per germline, CDR1 WSHSY and CDR2 SAAADI. The CDR3 region has the DNA TGCGCCACTCTCCTCCTCGCGGGAGGGACTACTAGCTCTGGGGCCAACGTCCTGACTTTC. Its protein is CATLLLAGGTTSSGANVLTF.

This chain uses TRBV29-1 with TRBJ2-3; 7 bases line up with TRBD1. The CDR3 runs to 13 residues. The V segment lost 7 bases and the J segment 5 bases; nucleotides outside the gene matches: 9. The germline V gene has CDR1 SQVTM and CDR2 ANQGSEA. CDR3 bases: TGCAGCGCGCACAGGGGTTCGGGAGATACGCAGTATTTT. Translated: CSAHRGSGDTQYF.

Written as DNA, the CDR3 is TGTGCCAGCGGGACAGCGAACACCGGGGAGCTGTTTTTT. The encoded protein is CASGTANTGELFF. V and J are TRBV28 and TRBJ2-2; 7 bases align to TRBD1. This CDR3 comprises 13 residues. Trimming took 8 bases from V and 0 from J; bases not matched to a gene: 0. Germline V gene data show CDR1 as MDHEN and CDR2 as SYDVKM.

V gene TRBV9 combines with J gene TRBJ1-4; 9 bases map to TRBD1. Germline trimming cut 3 bases from V and 0 bases from J; bases unmatched to any gene: 3. This CDR3 is built from 16 residues. Germline lookup yields CDR1 SGDLS and CDR2 YYNGEE. The CDR3: CASSARQGATNEKLFF. Here the CDR3 DNA reads TGTGCCAGCAGCGCACGACAGGGGGCAACTAATGAAAAACTGTTTTTT.

This clone has a single count. The chain joins TRBV6-5 to TRBJ2-7; TRBD1 matches at 8 bases. Per the germline V gene, CDR1 is MNHEY and CDR2 is SVGAGI. V was pared by 4 bases and J by 0 bases, with 5 bases of the junction left unmatched. The CDR3 spans 15 residues. CDR3 DNA: TGTGCCAGCAGTTCCGGACAGGGTGGCTCCTACGAGCAGTACTTC. This translates into CASSSGQGGSYEQYF.

The J gene is TRBJ2-2, the V gene TRBV2; D perhaps matches TRBD2 (6 bases). The CDR3 consists of 14 residues. Germline V gives CDR1 SNHLY, CDR2 FYNNEI. Trimming took 8 bases from V and 3 from J, leaving 13 bases between them. CDR3 residues: CASSASGDTGELFF. The CDR3 bases are TGTGCCAGCTCTGCCTCGGGGGACACCGGGGAGCTGTTTTTT.

For the CDR3, the DNA is TGCGCCAGCAGCTTTAGCGCTAGCTCCTACAATGAGCAGTTCTTC. Translating it yields CASSFSASSYNEQFF. V gene TRBV5-1 combines with J gene TRBJ2-1; TRBD2 is a possible D gene (5 bases). CDR1 is SGHRS and CDR2 is YFSETQ in the germline V gene. This CDR3 spans 15 amino acids. Trimming removed 2 bases at V and 0 bases at J, with 9 bases between.

This clone has only a few counts. The chain is built from TRBV2 and TRBJ1-1; possibly TRBD1 for D (6 bases). V lost 4 bases to trimming and J lost 1 base, with 10 bases between them. This CDR3 spans 14 amino acids. Germline V gene lookup returns CDR1 SNHLY and CDR2 FYNNEI. DNA for the CDR3: TGTGCCAGCAGTGCCGACAGGCCGAACACTGAAGCTTTCTTT. It codes for CASSADRPNTEAFF. Complete variable domain (other parts from reference TRBV2 and TRBJ1-1): EPEVTQTPSHQVTQMGQEVILRCVPISNHLYFYWYRQILGQKVEFLVSFYNNEISEKSEIFDDQFSVERPDGSNFTLKIRSTKLEDSAMYFCASSADRPNTEAFFGQGTRLTVV.

The chain uses TRBV7-9 and TRBJ1-1, with D unresolved. Germline lookup yields CDR1 SEHNR and CDR2 FQNEAQ (reference sequence). The CDR3 is made up of 14 amino acids. Deletions cut 1 base from V and 7 bases from J, with 13 bases between. The CDR3 DNA reads TGTGCCAGCAGCTTAGTGAGTAGGACTTATGAAGCTTTCTTT. Translated: CASSLVSRTYEAFF. Full variable domain (missing parts from reference TRBV7-9 and TRBJ1-1): DTGVSQNPRHKITKRGQNVTFRCDPISEHNRLYWYRQTLGQGPEFLTYFQNEAQLEKSRLLSDRFSAERPKGSFSTLEIQRTEQGDSAMYLCASSLVSRTYEAFFGQGTRLTVV.

CDR3 sequence: CASSRITNPWIGQGGATNEKLFF. CDR3 nucleotide sequence: TGTGCCAGCAGTCGAATTACAAACCCTTGGATCGGACAGGGGGGTGCAACTAATGAAAAACTGTTTTTT. The chain is built from TRBV28 and TRBJ1-4, with TRBD1 matching over 10 bases. There are 23 residues in the CDR3. With 5 bases clipped from V and 0 bases from J, the junction kept 24 bases outside the gene matches. The V gene's germline CDR1 is MDHEN and CDR2 SYDVKM.

The rearrangement joins TRBV25-1 to TRBJ2-7; a weak D match, TRBD1 (5 bases). CDR1 MGHDK and CDR2 SYGVNS come from the germline V gene. V was cut by 1 base and J by 2 bases, with 12 bases left in between. CDR3 length equals 15 residues. The CDR3 coding sequence is TGTGCCAGCAGTGAATCCAAACAGGCCACCTACGAGCAGTACTTC. It specifies CASSESKQATYEQYF.

The chain joins TRBV7-2 to TRBJ2-7, with 8 bases fitting TRBD2. CDR3 size: 15 residues. The V segment lost 0 bases and the J segment 1 base; nucleotides outside the gene matches: 2. CDR1 is SGHTA and CDR2 is FQGNSA in the germline V gene. The CDR3 DNA sequence: TGTGCCAGCAGCTTAGCGCCTAGCGGGTCCTACGAGCAGTACTTC. This gives the protein CASSLAPSGSYEQYF.